One sample yielded the 26 T cell receptor beta chains listed below, sequenced in a study of cytomegalovirus exposure and HLA in healthy donors. The PCR ran on 60 Vbeta and 13 Jbeta primers. TCRdb's copy holds only in-frame clones and misses some; the assay was immunoSEQ multiplex PCR. The data show some 200,000 clones, around 77% seen once. Sequenced input: PBMCs. The receptors shown here come from a woman aged 30 to 39 in good health and CMV-seronegative.

The V and J genes are TRBV5-4 and TRBJ2-3; D might be TRBD2 (5 bases). The germline gives CDR1 SGHNT, CDR2 YYREEE (reference sequence). V dropped 0 bases and J dropped 4 bases, with 12 bases sitting between them. This CDR3 is 15 amino acids long. The CDR3 DNA reads as TGTGCCAGCAGCTTGGCGTCGAGGGCAGCAGATACGCAGTATTTT. This codes for CASSLASRAADTQYF.

The V gene is TRBV11-3, the J gene TRBJ1-2; the D gene is possibly TRBD1 (6 bases). CDR1 and CDR2 (germline): SGHNT, YENEEA. V was clipped by 5 bases and J by 0 bases, with 22 bases between them. This CDR3 is 18 amino acids long. This CDR3 is CASSPFQGKGEANYGYTF. Here the CDR3 DNA reads TGTGCCAGCAGCCCATTCCAGGGGAAAGGGGAAGCTAACTATGGCTACACCTTC.

The genes are TRBV7-6 and TRBJ1-1; D unresolved. This CDR3 has 13 amino acids. CDR1 is SGHVS and CDR2 is FNYEAQ in the germline V gene. V was cut by 1 base and J by 1 base, with 4 bases left in between. The chain's CDR3 is CASSLEQNTEAFF. CDR3 in DNA: TGTGCCAGCAGCTTAGAACAGAACACTGAAGCTTTCTTT.

This chain connects TRBV28 to TRBJ2-1; 8 bases agree with TRBD2. CDR1 MDHEN and CDR2 SYDVKM come from the germline V gene. CDR3 length: 11 amino acids. The J segment lost 14 bases and the V segment lost 6 bases, leaving 6 bases of the junction unmatched. The CDR3 DNA is TGTGCCAGCAGCGCCGGGACTAGAAAGTTCTTC. Protein product: CASSAGTRKFF. Looking up the rest from reference TRBV28 and TRBJ2-1 gives the full variable domain: DVKVTQSSRYLVKRTGEKVFLECVQDMDHENMFWYRQDPGLGLRLIYFSYDVKMKEKGDIPEGYSVSREKKERFSLILESASTNQTSMYLCASSAGTRKFFGPGTRLTVL.

The CDR3 region has the DNA TGTGCCAGCAGCATGGTCGGAATACTGGACTTTTCCCGGGGAAACACCATATATTTT. Its translation is CASSMVGILDFSRGNTIYF. V and J are TRBV5-6 and TRBJ1-3; no definite D call. V lost 4 bases, J lost 4 bases, and 27 bases lay in between. CDR3 length: 19 amino acids. Germline CDR1 reads SGHDT; CDR2 reads YYEEEE.

The chain links TRBV5-4 to TRBJ1-1; no firm D call. Germline V gene lookup returns CDR1 SGHNT and CDR2 YYREEE (reference sequence). V was trimmed by 2 bases and J by 5 bases, leaving 16 bases between them. The CDR3 runs to 15 residues. CDR3 amino acids: CASSFGEGAGTEAFF. As DNA, the CDR3 is TGTGCCAGCAGCTTCGGCGAGGGCGCGGGGACTGAAGCTTTCTTT.

This chain connects TRBV18 to TRBJ1-4, with 8 bases aligning to TRBD1. V lost 3 bases and J lost 6; bases outside the gene matches: 6. In germline, CDR1 is KGHSH, CDR2 LQKENI. CDR3 length equals 15 residues. The CDR3 DNA reads as TGTGCCAGCTCACCTCTCGGACAGGGACATGAAAAACTGTTTTTT. Protein sequence: CASSPLGQGHEKLFF.

The chain employs TRBV7-9 and TRBJ2-5; D perhaps matches TRBD1 (6 bases). V was clipped by 0 bases and J by 5 bases, with 10 bases between them. The CDR3 is 14 residues long. Germline values: CDR1 SEHNR, CDR2 FQNEAQ (reference sequence). The CDR3 DNA reads as TGTGCCAGCAGCTTAGCCTCAGGGGTGGAGACCCAGTACTTC. This translates into CASSLASGVETQYF.

The V call is TRBV10-3, the J call TRBJ2-7; D is ambiguous. CDR1 and CDR2 from the germline V gene are ENHRY and SYGVKD. V shed 4 bases and J shed 0 bases, with 7 bases lying between them. The length of the CDR3 is 13 residues. The CDR3 DNA reads TGTGCCATCAGTGCACTTAGCTCCTACGAGCAGTACTTC. Its translation is CAISALSSYEQYF.

The chain carries TRBV5-1 and TRBJ2-1, with 7 bases identical to TRBD2. The CDR3 runs 14 residues. Germline CDR1 SGHRS, CDR2 YFSETQ. Trimming removed 3 bases from V and 2 bases from J; junction bases left unmatched: 2. In nucleotides, the CDR3 is TGCGCCAGCAGCTCGACTAGCCCCTACAATGAGCAGTTCTTC. Translating gives CASSSTSPYNEQFF.

The table lists this clone with a few counts. This chain uses TRBV30 with TRBJ2-3, with D maybe TRBD1 (6 bases). Trimming took off 8 bases at V and 0 bases at J, with 18 bases between the two ends. The CDR3 extends over 15 amino acids. Germline V gene lookup returns CDR1 GTSNPN and CDR2 SVGIG (reference sequence). The DNA of the CDR3 is TGTGCCCGCACAGACTACAGGGCTAGCACAGATACGCAGTATTTT. It specifies CARTDYRASTDTQYF.

This CDR3 reads CASRLRLAGGNEQFF. The CDR3 coding sequence is TGTGCCAGCAGACTCCGACTAGCGGGAGGCAATGAGCAGTTCTTC. The chain employs TRBV13 and TRBJ2-1, with TRBD2 identical over 13 bases. After removal of 6 bases from V and 6 bases from J, the junction contained 5 bases not matched to a gene. This CDR3 region has 15 residues. Per germline, CDR1 PRHDT and CDR2 FYEKMQ (reference sequence).

V usage is TRBV5-1 and J usage is TRBJ2-7; D uncertain. The end of the DNA is better explained by TRBJ2-5, so the J call may be wrong. Germline CDR1 reads SGHRS; CDR2 reads YFSETQ. The CDR3 totals 13 residues. DNA for the CDR3: TGCGCCAGCAGCGCAGGAAAAATAGAGACCCAGTACTTC. Protein: CASSAGKIETQYF.

This clone was seen more than once but under ten times. The chain employs TRBV11-2 and TRBJ2-1; 8 nucleotides align to TRBD2. Trimming took 5 bases from V and 5 from J; bases not matched to a gene: 5. The germline CDR1 and CDR2 sequences are SGHAT and FQNNGV. CDR3 length equals 14 residues. CDR3: CASSAVTSDNEQFF. The CDR3 coding sequence is TGTGCCAGCAGCGCGGTGACTAGCGACAATGAGCAGTTCTTC.

The count of this clone is one. V gene TRBV5-1 combines with J gene TRBJ2-1, with 10 positions matching TRBD1. Germline-derived CDR1 and CDR2 are SGHRS and YFSETQ. J was trimmed by 3 bases and V by 4 bases; bases with no gene match: 4. The CDR3 is 15 residues long. The CDR3: CASSPRTGGYNEQFF. In DNA, the CDR3 is TGCGCCAGCAGCCCCCGGACAGGGGGCTACAATGAGCAGTTCTTC.

The chain links TRBV6-1 to TRBJ2-4; D unclear. Trimming removed 4 bases at V and 0 bases at J, with 10 bases between. The CDR3 has 15 amino acids. Germline assignment: CDR1 MNHNS and CDR2 SASEGT. In nucleotides, the CDR3 is TGTGCCAGCAGTGCCGAACTCCTAGCCAAAAACATTCAGTACTTC. It codes for CASSAELLAKNIQYF.

The chain employs TRBV6-5 and TRBJ1-2; TRBD1 might be the D (6 bases). Trimming removed 6 bases from V and 2 bases from J, with 10 bases in between. From germline, CDR1 is MNHEY and CDR2 SVGAGI. This CDR3 has 13 amino acids. CDR3 region: CASRAQGNYGYTF. CDR3 DNA: TGTGCCAGCAGGGCACAGGGAAACTATGGCTACACCTTC.

V is TRBV4-1 and J is TRBJ2-7, with D maybe TRBD2 (6 bases). The CDR3 has 14 residues. Germline CDR1 reads MGHRA; CDR2 reads YSYEKL. V was trimmed by 5 bases and J by 2 bases, leaving 13 bases between them. The CDR3 bases are TGCGCCAGCAGCTCTCCGGGGGAACCCTACGAGCAGTACTTC. Residues: CASSSPGEPYEQYF.

This clone was observed a handful of times. The chain is built from TRBV11-2 and TRBJ2-7, with D tentatively TRBD1 (6 bases). V gave up 6 bases and J gave up 6 bases, with 18 bases separating them. Per the germline V gene, CDR1 is SGHAT and CDR2 is FQNNGV. This CDR3 has 14 residues. Written as DNA, the CDR3 is TGTGCCAGCAGACCGACAGGCCCCCTCTCCGAGCAGTACTTC. Translating it yields CASRPTGPLSEQYF.

Concerning this clone itself: One end of the junction varies from germline; a read error may be responsible. The chain couples TRBV27 to TRBJ1-2; D ambiguous. The CDR3 consists of 13 residues. Germline V gives CDR1 MNHEY, CDR2 SMNVEV (reference sequence). Written as DNA, the CDR3 is TGTGCCAGCAGCAATATCGGTAACTATGGCTACCCCTTC. It yields the protein CASSNIGNYGYPF.

The chain employs TRBV15 and TRBJ2-7, with D possibly TRBD2 on 5 matching bases. CDR1 LNHNV and CDR2 YYDKDF come from the germline V gene (reference sequence). Trimming took off 0 bases at V and 2 bases at J, with 11 bases between the two ends. This CDR3 is 15 amino acids long. This chain's CDR3 is CATSRESGTPYEQYF. The CDR3 DNA follows: TGTGCCACCAGCAGAGAAAGCGGAACCCCCTACGAGCAGTACTTC.

The chain uses TRBV7-3 and TRBJ1-6, with a tentative D call TRBD1 (5 bases). Per germline, CDR1 SGHTA and CDR2 FQGTGA. The CDR3 is 14 amino acids. Trimming stripped 1 base from V and 6 bases from J, with 7 bases between. The CDR3: CASSLMQGNSPLHF. In DNA, the CDR3 is TGTGCCAGCAGCTTAATGCAGGGTAATTCACCCCTCCACTTT.

The chain couples TRBV9 to TRBJ1-4; 12 bases line up with TRBD1. Germline V lookup: CDR1 SGDLS, CDR2 YYNGEE. This CDR3 has 17 residues. V was clipped by 3 bases and J by 2 bases; unmatched bases: 5. CDR3 coding DNA: TGTGCCAGCAGCGGTCCCGGGACAGGGGGCACTAATGAAAAACTGTTTTTT. It is translated as CASSGPGTGGTNEKLFF.

The chain is built from TRBV5-4 and TRBJ2-3; 13 positions match TRBD2. The CDR3 covers 18 residues. The V gene's germline CDR1 is SGHNT and CDR2 YYREEE (reference sequence). The V and J ends lost 4 bases and 0 bases, in that order; junction bases with no gene match: 8. This CDR3 is CASSPALAGGPSTDTQYF. The CDR3 DNA reads TGTGCCAGCAGCCCCGCACTAGCGGGAGGGCCCAGCACAGATACGCAGTATTTT.

The chain recombines TRBV30 with TRBJ2-7, with 11 nucleotides matching TRBD2. This CDR3 has 18 amino acids. J was trimmed by 2 bases and V by 3 bases; bases with no gene match: 15. Germline CDR1 is GTSNPN and CDR2 is SVGIG (reference sequence). In nucleotides, the CDR3 is TGTGCCTGGAGGCCCCCCGCCCCGACTAGCGGGATTACCTACGAGCAGTACTTC. Translated: CAWRPPAPTSGITYEQYF.

This chain joins TRBV9 and TRBJ2-1; tentative D call: TRBD1 (6 bases). There are 12 residues in the CDR3. V dropped 4 bases and J dropped 7 bases, with 9 bases sitting between them. From germline, CDR1 is SGDLS and CDR2 YYNGEE. The chain's CDR3 is CASSPQGNEQFF. CDR3 bases: TGTGCCAGCAGCCCCCAGGGGAATGAGCAGTTCTTC.